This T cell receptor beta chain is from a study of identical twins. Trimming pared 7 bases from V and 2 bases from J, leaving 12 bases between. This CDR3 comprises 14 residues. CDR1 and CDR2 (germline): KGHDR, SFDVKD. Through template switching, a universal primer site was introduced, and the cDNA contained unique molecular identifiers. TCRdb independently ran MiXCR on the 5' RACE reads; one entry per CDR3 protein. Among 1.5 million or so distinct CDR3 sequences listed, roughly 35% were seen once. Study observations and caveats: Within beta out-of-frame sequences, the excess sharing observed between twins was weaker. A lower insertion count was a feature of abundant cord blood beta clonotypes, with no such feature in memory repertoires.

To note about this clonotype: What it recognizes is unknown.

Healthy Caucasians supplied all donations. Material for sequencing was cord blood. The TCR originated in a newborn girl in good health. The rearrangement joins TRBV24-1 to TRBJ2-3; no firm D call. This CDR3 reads CATSQTFSTDTQYF. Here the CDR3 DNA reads TGTGCCACCAGCCAGACCTTTTCCACAGATACGCAGTATTTT.